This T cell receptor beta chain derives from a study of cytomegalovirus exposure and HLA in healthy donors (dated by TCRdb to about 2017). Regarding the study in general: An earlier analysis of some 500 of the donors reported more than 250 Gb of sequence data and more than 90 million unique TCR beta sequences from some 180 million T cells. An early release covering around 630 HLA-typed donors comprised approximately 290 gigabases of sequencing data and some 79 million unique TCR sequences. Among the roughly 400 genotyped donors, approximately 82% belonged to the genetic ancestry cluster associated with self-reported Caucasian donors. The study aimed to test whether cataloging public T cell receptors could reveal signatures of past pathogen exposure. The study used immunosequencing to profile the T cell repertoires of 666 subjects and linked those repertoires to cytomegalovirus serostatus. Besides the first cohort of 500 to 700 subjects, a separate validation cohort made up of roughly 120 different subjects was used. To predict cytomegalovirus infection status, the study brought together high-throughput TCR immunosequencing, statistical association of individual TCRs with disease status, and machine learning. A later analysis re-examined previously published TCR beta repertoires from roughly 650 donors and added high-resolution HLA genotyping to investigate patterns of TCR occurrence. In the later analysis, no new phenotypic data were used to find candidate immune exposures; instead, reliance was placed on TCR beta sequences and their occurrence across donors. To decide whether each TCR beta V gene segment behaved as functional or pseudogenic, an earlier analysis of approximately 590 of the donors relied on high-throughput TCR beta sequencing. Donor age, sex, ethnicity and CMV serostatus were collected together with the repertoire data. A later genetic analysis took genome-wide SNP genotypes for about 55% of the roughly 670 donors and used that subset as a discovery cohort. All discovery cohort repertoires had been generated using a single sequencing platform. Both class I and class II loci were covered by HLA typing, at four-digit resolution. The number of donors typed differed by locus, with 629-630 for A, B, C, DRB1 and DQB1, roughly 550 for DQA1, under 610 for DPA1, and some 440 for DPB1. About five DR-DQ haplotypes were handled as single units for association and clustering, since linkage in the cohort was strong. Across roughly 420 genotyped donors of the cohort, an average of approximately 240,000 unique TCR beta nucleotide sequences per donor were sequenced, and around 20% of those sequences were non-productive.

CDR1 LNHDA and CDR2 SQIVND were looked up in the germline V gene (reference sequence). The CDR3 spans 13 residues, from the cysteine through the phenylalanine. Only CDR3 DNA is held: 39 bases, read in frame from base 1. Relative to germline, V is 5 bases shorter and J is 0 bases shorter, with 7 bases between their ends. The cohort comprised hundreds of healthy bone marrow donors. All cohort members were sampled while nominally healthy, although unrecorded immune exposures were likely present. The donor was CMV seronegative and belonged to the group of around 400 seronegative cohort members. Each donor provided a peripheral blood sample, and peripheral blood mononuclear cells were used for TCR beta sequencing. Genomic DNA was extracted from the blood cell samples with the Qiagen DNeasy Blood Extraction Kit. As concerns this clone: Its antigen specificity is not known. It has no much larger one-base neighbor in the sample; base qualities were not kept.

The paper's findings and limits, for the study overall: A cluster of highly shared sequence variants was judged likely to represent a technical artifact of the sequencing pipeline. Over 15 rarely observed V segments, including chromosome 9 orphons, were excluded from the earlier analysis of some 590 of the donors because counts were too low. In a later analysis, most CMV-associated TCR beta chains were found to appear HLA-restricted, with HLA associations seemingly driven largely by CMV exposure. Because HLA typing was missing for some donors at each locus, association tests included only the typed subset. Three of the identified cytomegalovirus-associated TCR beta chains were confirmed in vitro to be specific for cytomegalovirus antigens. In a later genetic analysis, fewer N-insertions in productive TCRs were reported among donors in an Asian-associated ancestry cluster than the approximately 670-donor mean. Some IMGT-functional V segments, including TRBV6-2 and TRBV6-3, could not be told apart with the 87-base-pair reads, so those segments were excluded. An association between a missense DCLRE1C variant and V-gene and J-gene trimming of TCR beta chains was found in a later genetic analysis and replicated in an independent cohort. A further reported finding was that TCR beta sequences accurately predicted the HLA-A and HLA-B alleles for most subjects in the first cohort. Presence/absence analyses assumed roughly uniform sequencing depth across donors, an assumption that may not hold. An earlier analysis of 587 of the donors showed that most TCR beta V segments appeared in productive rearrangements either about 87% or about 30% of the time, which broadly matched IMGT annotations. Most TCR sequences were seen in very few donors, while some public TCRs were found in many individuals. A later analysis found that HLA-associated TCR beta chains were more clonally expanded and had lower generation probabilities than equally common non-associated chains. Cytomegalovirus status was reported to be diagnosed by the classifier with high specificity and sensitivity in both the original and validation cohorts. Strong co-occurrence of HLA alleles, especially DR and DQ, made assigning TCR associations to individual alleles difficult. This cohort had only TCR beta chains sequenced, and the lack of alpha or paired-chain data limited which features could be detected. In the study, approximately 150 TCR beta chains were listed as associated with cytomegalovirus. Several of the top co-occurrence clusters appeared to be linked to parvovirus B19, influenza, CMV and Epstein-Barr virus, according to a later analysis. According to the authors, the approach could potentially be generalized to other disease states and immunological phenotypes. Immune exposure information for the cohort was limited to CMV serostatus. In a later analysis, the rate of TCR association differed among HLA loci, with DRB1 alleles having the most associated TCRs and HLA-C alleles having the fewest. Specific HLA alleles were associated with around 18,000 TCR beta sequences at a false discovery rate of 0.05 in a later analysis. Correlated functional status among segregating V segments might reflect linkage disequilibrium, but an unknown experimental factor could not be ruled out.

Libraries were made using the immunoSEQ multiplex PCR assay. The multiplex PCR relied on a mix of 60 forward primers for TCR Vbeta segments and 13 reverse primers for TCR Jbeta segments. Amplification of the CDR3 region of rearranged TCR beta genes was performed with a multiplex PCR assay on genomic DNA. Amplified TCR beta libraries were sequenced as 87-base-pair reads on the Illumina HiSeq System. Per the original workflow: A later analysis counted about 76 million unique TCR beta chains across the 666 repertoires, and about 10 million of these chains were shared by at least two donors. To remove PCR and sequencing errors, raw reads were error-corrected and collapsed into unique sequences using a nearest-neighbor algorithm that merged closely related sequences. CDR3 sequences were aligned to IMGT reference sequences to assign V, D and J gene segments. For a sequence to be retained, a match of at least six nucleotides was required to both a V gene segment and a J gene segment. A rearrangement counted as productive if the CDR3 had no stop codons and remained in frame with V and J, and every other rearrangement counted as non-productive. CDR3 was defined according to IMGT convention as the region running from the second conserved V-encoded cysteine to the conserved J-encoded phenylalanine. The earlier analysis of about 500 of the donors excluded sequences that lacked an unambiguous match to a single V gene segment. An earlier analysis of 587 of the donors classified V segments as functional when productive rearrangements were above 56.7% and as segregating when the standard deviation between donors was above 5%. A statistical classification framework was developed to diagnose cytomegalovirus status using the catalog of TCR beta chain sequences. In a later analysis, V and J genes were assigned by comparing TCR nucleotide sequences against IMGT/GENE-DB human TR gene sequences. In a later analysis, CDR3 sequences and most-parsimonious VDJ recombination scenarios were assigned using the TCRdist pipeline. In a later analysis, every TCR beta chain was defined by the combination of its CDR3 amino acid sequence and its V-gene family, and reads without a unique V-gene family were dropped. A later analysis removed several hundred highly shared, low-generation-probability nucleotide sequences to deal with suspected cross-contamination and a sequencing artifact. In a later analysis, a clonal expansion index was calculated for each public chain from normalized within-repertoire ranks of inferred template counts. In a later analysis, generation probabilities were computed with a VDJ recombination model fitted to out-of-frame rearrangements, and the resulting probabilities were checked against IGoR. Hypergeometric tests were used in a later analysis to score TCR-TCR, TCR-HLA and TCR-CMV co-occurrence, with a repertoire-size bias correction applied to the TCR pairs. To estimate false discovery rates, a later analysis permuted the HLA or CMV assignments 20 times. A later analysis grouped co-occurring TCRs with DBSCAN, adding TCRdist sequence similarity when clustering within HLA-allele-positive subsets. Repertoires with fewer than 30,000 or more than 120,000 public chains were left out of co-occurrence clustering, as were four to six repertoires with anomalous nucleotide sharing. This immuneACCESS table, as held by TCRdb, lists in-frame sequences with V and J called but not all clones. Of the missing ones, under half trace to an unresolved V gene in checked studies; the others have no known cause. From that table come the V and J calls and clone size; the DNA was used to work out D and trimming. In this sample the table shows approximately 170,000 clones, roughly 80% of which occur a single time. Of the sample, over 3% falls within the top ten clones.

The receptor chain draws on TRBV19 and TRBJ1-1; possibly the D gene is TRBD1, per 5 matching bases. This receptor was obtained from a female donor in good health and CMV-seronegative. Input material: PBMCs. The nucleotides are TGTGCCAGTAGTTCAGGGCTGAACACTGAAGCTTTCTTT. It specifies CASSSGLNTEAFF.